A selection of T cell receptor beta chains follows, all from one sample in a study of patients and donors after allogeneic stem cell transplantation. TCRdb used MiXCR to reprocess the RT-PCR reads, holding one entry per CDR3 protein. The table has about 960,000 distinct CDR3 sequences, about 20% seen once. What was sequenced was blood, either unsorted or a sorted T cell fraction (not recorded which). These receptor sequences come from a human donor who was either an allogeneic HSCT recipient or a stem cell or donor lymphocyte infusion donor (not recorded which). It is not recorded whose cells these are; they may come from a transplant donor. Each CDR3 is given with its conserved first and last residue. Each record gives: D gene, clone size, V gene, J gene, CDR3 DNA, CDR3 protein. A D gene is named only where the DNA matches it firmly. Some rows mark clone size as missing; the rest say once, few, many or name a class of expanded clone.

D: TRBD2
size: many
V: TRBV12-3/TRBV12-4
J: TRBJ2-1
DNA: TGTGCCAGCACCCCCGGACTAGCGGGAGTGGGTGAGCAGTTCTTC
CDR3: CASTPGLAGVGEQFF

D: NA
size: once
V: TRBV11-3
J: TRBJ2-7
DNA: TGTGCCAGCAGCTTGGGACCACACGAGCAGTACTTC
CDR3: CASSLGPHEQYF

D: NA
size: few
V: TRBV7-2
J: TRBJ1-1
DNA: TGTGCCAGCAGCTTAGATAGGTTGGGGAACACTGAAGCTTTCTTT
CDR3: CASSLDRLGNTEAFF

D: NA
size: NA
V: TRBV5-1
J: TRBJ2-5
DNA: TGCGCCAGCAGCCCCCCCCCAAACCAAGAGACCCAGTACTTC
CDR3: CASSPPPNQETQYF

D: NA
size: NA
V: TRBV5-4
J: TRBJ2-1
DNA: TGTGCCAGCAGCTCTCTGTTGGTTAGTGTAAATGAGCAGTTCTTC
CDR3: CASSSLLVSVNEQFF

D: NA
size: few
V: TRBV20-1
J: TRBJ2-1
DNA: TGCAGTGCCCAATCCGGGGAATCCTACAATGAGCAGTTCTTC
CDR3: CSAQSGESYNEQFF

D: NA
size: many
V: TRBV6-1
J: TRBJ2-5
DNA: TGTGCCAGCAGTACTACGGGGGGCCGTAAGACCCAGTACTTC
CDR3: CASSTTGGRKTQYF

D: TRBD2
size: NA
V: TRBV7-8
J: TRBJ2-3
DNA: TGTGCCAGCAGCTTAGTGGAGGCTAGCGGGAGTGGAGGGATCGTAGATACGCAGTATTTT
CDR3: CASSLVEASGSGGIVDTQYF

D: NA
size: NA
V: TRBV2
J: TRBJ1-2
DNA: TGTGCCAGCAAGGGAAGAGGGATAGGCTACACCTTC
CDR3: CASKGRGIGYTF

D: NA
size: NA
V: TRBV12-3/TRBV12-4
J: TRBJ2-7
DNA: TGTGCCAGCAGTTTAATTTGGTCTCCCTACGAGCAGTACTTC
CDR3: CASSLIWSPYEQYF

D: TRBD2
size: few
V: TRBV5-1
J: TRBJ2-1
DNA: TGCGCCAGCAGCTTGGAGAGCGGGAGTTACAATGAGCAGTTCTTC
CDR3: CASSLESGSYNEQFF

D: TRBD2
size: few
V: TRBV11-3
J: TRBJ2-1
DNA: TGTGCCAGCAGCTTAGACCGGGGGACTAGTAATGAGCAGTTCTTC
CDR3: CASSLDRGTSNEQFF

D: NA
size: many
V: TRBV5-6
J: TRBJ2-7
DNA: TGTGCCAGCAGCTTGCTAGGGATTGGGGAGCAGTACTTC
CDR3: CASSLLGIGEQYF

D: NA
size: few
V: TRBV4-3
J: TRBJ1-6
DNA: TGCGCCAGCAGCCAGGCCGGAGGGACACCCCTCCACTTT
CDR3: CASSQAGGTPLHF

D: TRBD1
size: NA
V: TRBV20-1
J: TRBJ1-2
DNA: TGCAGTGCGACCACCGGGACAGGGGTAAGAGAAGGCTACACCTTC
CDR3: CSATTGTGVREGYTF

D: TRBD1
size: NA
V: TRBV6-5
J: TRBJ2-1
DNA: TGTGCCAGCAGTTACGGGGACAGGGCCGGCACTGAGCAGTTCTTC
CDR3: CASSYGDRAGTEQFF

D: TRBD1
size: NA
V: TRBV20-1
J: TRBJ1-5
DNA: TGCAGTGCTTGGACAGGGGAGGACAATCAGCCCCAGCATTTT
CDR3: CSAWTGEDNQPQHF

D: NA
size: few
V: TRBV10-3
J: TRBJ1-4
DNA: TGTGCCATCAGTGAGTCAAGGGGAATACGGCTGTTTTTT
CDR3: CAISESRGIRLFF

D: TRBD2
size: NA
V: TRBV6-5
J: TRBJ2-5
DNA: TGTGCTAGCGGGACGTACCAAGAGACCCAGTACTTC
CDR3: CASGTYQETQYF

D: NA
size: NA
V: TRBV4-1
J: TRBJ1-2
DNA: TGCGCCAGCAGCCGACCTACAGACATGCGCCGTGGCTACACCTTC
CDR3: CASSRPTDMRRGYTF

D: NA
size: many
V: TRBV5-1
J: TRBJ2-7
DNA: TGCGCCAGCAGCTTGGAAGGATGGGGGGGCAGGGTCTACGAGCAGTACTTC
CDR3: CASSLEGWGGRVYEQYF

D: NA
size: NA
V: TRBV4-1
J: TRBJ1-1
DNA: TGCGCCAGCAGCCAAGTACCGGGAGGTACTGAAGCTTTCTTT
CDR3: CASSQVPGGTEAFF

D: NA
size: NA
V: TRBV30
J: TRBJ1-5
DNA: TGTGCCTGGAGTTTCAGGGGATTGAGCAATCAGCCCCAGCATTTT
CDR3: CAWSFRGLSNQPQHF

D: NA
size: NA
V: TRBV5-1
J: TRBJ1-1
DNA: TGCGCCAGCAGGTACAGGAATATGAACACTGAAGCTTTCTTT
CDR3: CASRYRNMNTEAFF

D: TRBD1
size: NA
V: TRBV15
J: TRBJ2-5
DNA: TGTGCCACCAGCAGAGGTACTACAGGGGTCACAGAGACCCAGTACTTC
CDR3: CATSRGTTGVTETQYF

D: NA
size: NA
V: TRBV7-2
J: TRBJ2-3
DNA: TGTGCCAGCAGACGCACCCGGGGGACTTCTAAAGATACGCAGTATTTT
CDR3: CASRRTRGTSKDTQYF

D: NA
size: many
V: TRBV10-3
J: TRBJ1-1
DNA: TGTGCCATCACAGGGGCGAGGAACACTGAAGCTTTCTTT
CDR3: CAITGARNTEAFF

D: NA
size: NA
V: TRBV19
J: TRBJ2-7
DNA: TGTGCCAGTAGTATTAGCCCCGCCTCCGGGCCGAGCTCCTACGAGCAGTACTTC
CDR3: CASSISPASGPSSYEQYF

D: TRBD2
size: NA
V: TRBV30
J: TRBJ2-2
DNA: TGTGCCTGGAGCCGACCGGGGACTAGCGGGAGGGCCACCGGGGAGCTGTTTTTT
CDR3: CAWSRPGTSGRATGELFF

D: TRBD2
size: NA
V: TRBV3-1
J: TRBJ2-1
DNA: TGTGCCAGCAGCCAAGAACTAGCGAATGAGCAGTTCTTC
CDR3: CASSQELANEQFF

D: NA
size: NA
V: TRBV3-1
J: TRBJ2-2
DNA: TGTGCCACCCGCGTTAGGGGCTCAAGCACCGGGGAGCTGTTTTTT
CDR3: CATRVRGSSTGELFF

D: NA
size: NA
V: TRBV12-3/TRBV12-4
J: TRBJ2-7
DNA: TGTGCCAGCAGTGGGGTGGGGACGAAGGTCTACGAGCAGTACTTC
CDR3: CASSGVGTKVYEQYF

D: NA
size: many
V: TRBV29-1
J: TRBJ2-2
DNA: TGCAGCGTCTCTACAGGGCCCACCGGGGAGCTGTTTTTT
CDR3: CSVSTGPTGELFF

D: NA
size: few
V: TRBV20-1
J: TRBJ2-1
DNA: TGCAGTGCTAGAGAGGTGTTAGATCGTCAGGGGATTACCAATGAGCAGTTCTTC
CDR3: CSAREVLDRQGITNEQFF

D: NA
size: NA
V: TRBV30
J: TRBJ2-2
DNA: TGTGCCTGGAGTAGCCCCAGCCAGGGGAAGACCGGGGAGCTGTTTTTT
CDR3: CAWSSPSQGKTGELFF

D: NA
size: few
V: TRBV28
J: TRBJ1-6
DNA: TGTGCCAGCAGTTTATGGGGACGGCCAAATTCACCCCTCCACTTT
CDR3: CASSLWGRPNSPLHF

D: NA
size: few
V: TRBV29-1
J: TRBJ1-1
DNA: TGCAGCGTTGAAGATAGACAGGCTGAAGCTTTCTTT
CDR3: CSVEDRQAEAFF

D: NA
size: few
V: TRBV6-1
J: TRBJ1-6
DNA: TGTGCCAGCAGGACGACAAAGGACAATTCACCCCTCCACTTT
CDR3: CASRTTKDNSPLHF

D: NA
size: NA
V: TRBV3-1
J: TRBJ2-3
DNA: TGTGCCAGCAGCCGGGACACCCACACAGATACGCAGTATTTT
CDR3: CASSRDTHTDTQYF